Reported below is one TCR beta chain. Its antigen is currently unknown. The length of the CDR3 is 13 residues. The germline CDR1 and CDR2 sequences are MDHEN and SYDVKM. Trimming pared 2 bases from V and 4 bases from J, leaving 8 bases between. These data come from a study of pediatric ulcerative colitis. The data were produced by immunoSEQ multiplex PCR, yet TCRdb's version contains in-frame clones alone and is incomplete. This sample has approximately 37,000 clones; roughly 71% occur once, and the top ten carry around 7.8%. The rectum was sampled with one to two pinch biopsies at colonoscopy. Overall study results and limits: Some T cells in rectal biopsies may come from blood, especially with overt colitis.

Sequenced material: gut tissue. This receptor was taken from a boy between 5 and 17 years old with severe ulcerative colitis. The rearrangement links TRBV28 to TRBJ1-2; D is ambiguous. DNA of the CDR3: TGTGCCAGCAGTTTAGGTGGAGGCTATGGCTACACCTTC. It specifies CASSLGGGYGYTF.